This T cell receptor beta chain was retrieved from a study of blood T cell repertoires in COVID-19. Profiling relied on immunoSEQ multiplex PCR, and the TCRdb table lists in-frame clones only, not all of them. The sample carries roughly 34,000 clones, 91% recorded once. The CDR3 consists of 16 residues. V was clipped by 1 base and J by 1 base, with 11 bases between them. Looked up from germline, CDR1 is SGHVS and CDR2 is FQNEAQ. This clone was seen a few times. The receptor comes from a human donor with active COVID-19. The donor label of this sample is uncertain. This chain joins TRBV7-8 and TRBJ1-5; D is unresolved. Material for sequencing was peripheral blood. The CDR3 here is CASSLVRSRSNQPQHF. DNA of the CDR3: TGTGCCAGCAGCTTAGTTAGAAGCCGGAGCAATCAGCCCCAGCATTTT.